A selection of T cell receptor beta chains follows, all from one sample in a study of shared clonotypes between healthy human individuals. Assay used: immunoSEQ multiplex PCR; TCRdb lists only in-frame clones, some missing. Here the sample spans roughly 2 million clones, around 95% being singletons. Sequenced: naive CD4+ T cells sorted from blood. These receptors were obtained from a man between 18 and 29 years old in good health. CDR3s include the opening cysteine and the closing phenylalanine or tryptophan. A D gene is named only where the DNA matches it firmly. A row's size may be missing; if present it is once, few, many or a size class.

D gene	clone size	V gene	J gene	CDR3 DNA	CDR3 protein
TRBD1	.	TRBV5-8	TRBJ1-2	TGTGCCAGCAGCTTCGGTGGAGGACAGGGGTACTATGGCTACACCTTC	CASSFGGGQGYYGYTF
TRBD1	.	TRBV6-6	TRBJ1-3	TGTGCCAGCGCACAGGGGGCTTTTGGAAACACCATATATTTT	CASAQGAFGNTIYF
.	.	TRBV5-1	TRBJ1-4	TGCGCCAGCAGCTTCGGACAGCTGAATGAAAAACTGTTTTTT	CASSFGQLNEKLFF
.	.	TRBV27	TRBJ2-7	TGTGCCAGCTCTTCCCCTTTAGGCTACGAGCAGTACTTC	CASSSPLGYEQYF
TRBD1	.	TRBV30	TRBJ2-1	TGTGCCTGGAGTGAGCAGGGGGACGGTGAGCAGTTCTTC	CAWSEQGDGEQFF
.	.	TRBV20-1	TRBJ1-4	TGCAGTGCTGACCAGGGAAAACTGTTTTTT	CSADQGKLFF
.	once	TRBV4-1	TRBJ2-2	TGCGCCAGCAGCCAACCCAGTTGGGGCACCGGGGAGCTGTTTTTT	CASSQPSWGTGELFF
TRBD2	.	TRBV6-6	TRBJ2-7	TGTGCCAGCAGTTACCGGGGACTAGCGAGCTCCTACGAGCAGTACTTC	CASSYRGLASSYEQYF
.	.	TRBV7-2	TRBJ1-2	TGTGCCAGCAGCTTATTTGGAACTGGCGGCTACACCTTC	CASSLFGTGGYTF
.	.	TRBV18	TRBJ1-4	TGTGCCAGCTCACCACCGGCGGCGTCTAATGAAAAACTGTTTTTT	CASSPPAASNEKLFF
TRBD2	.	TRBV30	TRBJ2-3	TGTGCCTGGAGTGTAACTAGCGGGGGTTGGGCAGATACGCAGTATTTT	CAWSVTSGGWADTQYF
.	.	TRBV19	TRBJ1-6	TGTGCCAGTACCTTCGGGGATTCACCCCTCCACTTT	CASTFGDSPLHF
.	.	TRBV5-1	TRBJ2-5	TGCGCCAGCAGCGGAAAAAAGCCGGGAACAGAGACCCAGTACTTC	CASSGKKPGTETQYF
TRBD2	.	TRBV6-5	TRBJ2-7	TGTGCCAGCAGTTACCGGGGAGCGGGAGGGCCTGGCGAGCAGTACTTC	CASSYRGAGGPGEQYF
.	once	TRBV2	TRBJ2-7	TGTGCCAGCAGTGATAGGTACGAGCAGTACTTC	CASSDRYEQYF
.	.	TRBV5-1	TRBJ1-1	TGCGCCAGCAGCGAGCAAACTAACACTGAAGCTTTCTTT	CASSEQTNTEAFF
TRBD1	.	TRBV6-1	TRBJ1-5	TGTGCCAGCACCGTAGACAGGGCTGGCAATCAGCCCCAGCATTTT	CASTVDRAGNQPQHF
TRBD1	.	TRBV25-1	TRBJ2-7	TGTGCCAGCGGAGACAGGGGGCTAGGCGAGCAGTACTTC	CASGDRGLGEQYF
.	.	TRBV23-1	TRBJ2-7	TGCGCCAGCAGTCAATCCCCCGCTTCGGAACTCTACGAGCAGTACTTC	CASSQSPASELYEQYF
.	.	TRBV5-1	TRBJ2-3	TGCGCCAGCAGCTTTCAAACAGGGAGCACAGATACGCAGTATTTT	CASSFQTGSTDTQYF
.	.	TRBV27	TRBJ1-6	TGTGCCAGCAGTTTATGGCAGGTCGCTGGCGGTAATTCACCCCTCCACTTT	CASSLWQVAGGNSPLHF
.	.	TRBV5-4	TRBJ1-3	TGTGCCAGCAGCCCCGACAGCTACTCTGGAAACACCATATATTTT	CASSPDSYSGNTIYF
.	.	TRBV6-5	TRBJ1-1	TGTGCCAGCAGTTACGCCCGGGGTACTGAAGCTTTCTTT	CASSYARGTEAFF
.	.	TRBV7-9	TRBJ1-5	TGTGCCAGCAGCTTAGAACCGTTGCAGCCCCAGCATTTT	CASSLEPLQPQHF
.	.	TRBV6-6	TRBJ1-1	TGTGCCAGCAGGGAAATTGAAGCTTTCTTT	CASREIEAFF
TRBD2	.	TRBV9	TRBJ2-7	TGTGCCAGCAGCGTAAATGAGGGAGGGGTGGACGAGCAGTACTTC	CASSVNEGGVDEQYF
TRBD1	.	TRBV4-1	TRBJ1-2	TGCGCCAGCAGCCTTGGGACAGGCCCAATTGGGTATGGCTACACCTTC	CASSLGTGPIGYGYTF
.	.	TRBV5-6	TRBJ1-4	TGTGCCAGCAGCTTGACAGTGAATGAAAAACTGTTTTTT	CASSLTVNEKLFF
TRBD1	.	TRBV30	TRBJ1-1	TGTGCCTGGAGCGCTGACAGGGGCCGTGGGACTGAAGCTTTCTTT	CAWSADRGRGTEAFF
.	.	TRBV28	TRBJ1-2	TGTGCCAGCAGTTCCCCTTTACCTTCCGGGGCACGAGCCTATGGCTACACCTTC	CASSSPLPSGARAYGYTF
.	.	TRBV2	TRBJ2-5	TGTGCCAGCAGTGAAGCACGACAAATACAAGAGACCCAGTACTTC	CASSEARQIQETQYF
.	.	TRBV2	TRBJ2-3	TGTGCCAGCAGTCAAGGGGGTAGCACAGATACGCAGTATTTT	CASSQGGSTDTQYF
TRBD2	.	TRBV5-1	TRBJ2-3	TGCGCCAGCAGCCCGGGACTAGCGGGAGGCGGTGTGACAGATACGCAGTATTTT	CASSPGLAGGGVTDTQYF
TRBD2	.	TRBV5-1	TRBJ2-5	TGCGCCAGCAGCTTGGAGGCGGGAGGGCCTTGGGAGACCCAGTACTTC	CASSLEAGGPWETQYF
TRBD1	.	TRBV5-1	TRBJ2-3	TGCGCCAGCAGCGCCGGACAGGGAAGCACAGATACGCAGTATTTT	CASSAGQGSTDTQYF
.	.	TRBV5-4	TRBJ2-3	TGTGCCAGCAGCTTCTATCAGACTAGAAAAGGCACAGATACGCAGTATTTT	CASSFYQTRKGTDTQYF